This TCR beta chain was sequenced for a study of blood T cell repertoires in COVID-19. On the study more broadly: COVID-19 samples collected from the United States, Italy and Spain covered acute and convalescent phases.

Some clones are missing from TCRdb's copy, which holds only in-frame ones; the method was immunoSEQ multiplex PCR. The data contain 350,000 to 450,000 clones, 88% of them singletons. Allocation to cohorts depended on clinical history reported by the participants. Within 2 weeks before study entry, exposed participants met a COVID-19 case. Germline V gene sequence: CDR1 SGHKS, CDR2 YYEKEE (reference sequence). The CDR3 length is 15 residues. Trimming took 4 bases from V and 3 from J, leaving 11 bases between them. The sample was PBMCs or T cells enriched from blood (not recorded which). The TCR sequence derives from a woman between 18 and 29 years old who had been exposed to COVID-19. The gene calls are TRBV5-5 and TRBJ1-6; D is ambiguous. The CDR3 DNA follows: TGTGCCAGCAGCCCGGACGGGAACTATAATTCACCCCTCCACTTT. Amino acid sequence: CASSPDGNYNSPLHF. The full variable domain, rest sourced from reference TRBV5-5 and TRBJ1-6, is DAGVTQSPTHLIKTRGQQVTLRCSPISGHKSVSWYQQVLGQGPQFIFQYYEKEERGRGNFPDRFSARQFPNYSSELNVNALLLGDSALYLCASSPDGNYNSPLHFGNGTRLTVT.